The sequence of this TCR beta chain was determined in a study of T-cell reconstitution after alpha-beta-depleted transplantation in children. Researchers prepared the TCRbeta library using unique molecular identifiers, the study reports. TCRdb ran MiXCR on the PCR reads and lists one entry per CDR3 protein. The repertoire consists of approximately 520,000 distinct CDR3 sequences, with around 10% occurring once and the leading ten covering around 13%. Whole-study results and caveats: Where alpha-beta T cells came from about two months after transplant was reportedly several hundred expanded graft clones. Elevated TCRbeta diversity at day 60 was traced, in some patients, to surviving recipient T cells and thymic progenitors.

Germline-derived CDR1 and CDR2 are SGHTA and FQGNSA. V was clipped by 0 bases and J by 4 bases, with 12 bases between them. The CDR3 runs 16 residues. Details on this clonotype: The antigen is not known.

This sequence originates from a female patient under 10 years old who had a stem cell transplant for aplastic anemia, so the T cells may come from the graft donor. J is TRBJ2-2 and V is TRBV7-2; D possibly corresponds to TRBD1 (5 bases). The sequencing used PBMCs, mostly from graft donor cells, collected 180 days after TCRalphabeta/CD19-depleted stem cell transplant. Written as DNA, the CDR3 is TGTGCCAGCAGCTTAGCCCAGGGTTCGGTCACCGGGGAGCTGTTTTTT. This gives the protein CASSLAQGSVTGELFF.